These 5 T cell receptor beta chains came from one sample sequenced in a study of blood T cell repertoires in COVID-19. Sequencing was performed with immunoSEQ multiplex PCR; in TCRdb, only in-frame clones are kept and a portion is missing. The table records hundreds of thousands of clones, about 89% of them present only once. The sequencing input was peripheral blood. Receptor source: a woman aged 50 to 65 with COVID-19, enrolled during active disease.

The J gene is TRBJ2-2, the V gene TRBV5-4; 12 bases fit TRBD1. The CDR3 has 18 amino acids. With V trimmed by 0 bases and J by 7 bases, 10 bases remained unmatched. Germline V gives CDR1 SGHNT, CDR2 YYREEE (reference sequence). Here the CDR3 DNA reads TGTGCCAGCAGCTTGGGTCTAGGGACAGGGGGCTCTGACGGGGAGCTGTTTTTT. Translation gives CASSLGLGTGGSDGELFF.

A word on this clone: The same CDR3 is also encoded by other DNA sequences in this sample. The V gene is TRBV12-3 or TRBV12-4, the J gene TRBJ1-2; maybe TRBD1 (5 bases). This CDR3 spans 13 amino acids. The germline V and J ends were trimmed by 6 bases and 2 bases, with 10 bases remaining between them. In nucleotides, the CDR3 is TGTGCCAGCAGCTTGACAGCAAACTATGGCTACACCTTC. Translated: CASSLTANYGYTF.

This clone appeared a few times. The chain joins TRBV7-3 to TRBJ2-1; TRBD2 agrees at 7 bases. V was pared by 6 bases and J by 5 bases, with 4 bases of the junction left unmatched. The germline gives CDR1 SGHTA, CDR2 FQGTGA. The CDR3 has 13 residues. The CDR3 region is CASSREGNNEQFF. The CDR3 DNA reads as TGTGCCAGCAGTAGGGAGGGGAACAATGAGCAGTTCTTC.

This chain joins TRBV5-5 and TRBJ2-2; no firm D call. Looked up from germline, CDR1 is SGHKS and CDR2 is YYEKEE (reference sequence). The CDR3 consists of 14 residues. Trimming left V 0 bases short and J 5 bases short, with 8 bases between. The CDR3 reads CASSLVQITGELFF. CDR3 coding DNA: TGTGCCAGCAGCTTGGTCCAGATTACCGGGGAGCTGTTTTTT.

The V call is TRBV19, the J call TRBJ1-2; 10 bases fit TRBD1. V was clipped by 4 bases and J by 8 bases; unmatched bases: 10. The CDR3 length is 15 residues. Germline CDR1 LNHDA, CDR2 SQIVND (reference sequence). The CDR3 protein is CASSTPGQGWGGYTF. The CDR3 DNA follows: TGTGCCAGTAGTACACCGGGACAGGGGTGGGGAGGCTACACCTTC.